Below, 5 T cell receptor beta chains from the same sample are listed, as sequenced in a study of cytomegalovirus exposure and HLA in healthy donors. Primers: 60 Vbeta forward and 13 Jbeta reverse. Sequenced by immunoSEQ multiplex PCR; TCRdb stores in-frame clones only, minus some. The top ten hold less than 1.6% of the sample, which has fewer than 200,000 clones, about 65% seen once. The source material was PBMCs. The receptors stem from a girl aged 5-17 years in good health and CMV-seronegative.

J is TRBJ1-1 and V is TRBV10-1, with D possibly matching TRBD1 (5 bases). V lost 8 bases and J 1 base, leaving 14 bases between the germline ends. The CDR3 extends over 14 amino acids. In germline, CDR1 is WNHNN, CDR2 SYGVQD (reference sequence). The DNA for the CDR3 is TGCGCCAGCTCCGGTTCCCAGGGGAACACTGAAGCTTTCTTT. Its translation is CASSGSQGNTEAFF.

The rearrangement uses TRBV7-9 and TRBJ1-4; D possibly corresponds to TRBD1 (6 bases). The germline V gene has CDR1 SEHNR and CDR2 FQNEAQ (reference sequence). This CDR3 is 12 amino acids long. Trimming took off 8 bases at V and 8 bases at J, with 12 bases between the two ends. The chain's CDR3 is CASSTGFEKLFF. CDR3 nucleotides: TGTGCCAGCTCGACAGGTTTCGAAAAACTGTTTTTT.

Here the CDR3 reads CATSRDAGGTDTQYF. The CDR3 bases are TGTGCCACCAGCAGAGATGCGGGCGGCACAGATACGCAGTATTTT. This chain connects TRBV15 to TRBJ2-3, with D possibly being TRBD2 (5 bases). This CDR3 region has 15 residues. Trimming took 0 bases from V and 1 from J, leaving 8 bases between them. CDR1 LNHNV and CDR2 YYDKDF come from the germline V gene (reference sequence).

The chain links TRBV10-2 to TRBJ2-5; D possibly corresponds to TRBD2 (7 bases). In germline, CDR1 is WSHSY, CDR2 SAAADI. V lost 7 bases to trimming and J lost 1 base, with 13 bases between them. This CDR3 has 14 amino acids. The CDR3 coding sequence is TGCGCCAGCAACAGACGGGGGGCCCAAGAGACCCAGTACTTC. It translates to CASNRRGAQETQYF.

The V call is TRBV5-1, the J call TRBJ2-5; 9 nucleotides agree with TRBD2. The CDR3 is 14 residues long. The germline gives CDR1 SGHRS, CDR2 YFSETQ. After removal of 4 bases from V and 0 bases from J, the junction contained 1 base not matched to a gene. CDR3 amino acids: CASSRGGDQETQYF. For the CDR3, the DNA is TGCGCCAGCAGCCGCGGGGGGGACCAAGAGACCCAGTACTTC.